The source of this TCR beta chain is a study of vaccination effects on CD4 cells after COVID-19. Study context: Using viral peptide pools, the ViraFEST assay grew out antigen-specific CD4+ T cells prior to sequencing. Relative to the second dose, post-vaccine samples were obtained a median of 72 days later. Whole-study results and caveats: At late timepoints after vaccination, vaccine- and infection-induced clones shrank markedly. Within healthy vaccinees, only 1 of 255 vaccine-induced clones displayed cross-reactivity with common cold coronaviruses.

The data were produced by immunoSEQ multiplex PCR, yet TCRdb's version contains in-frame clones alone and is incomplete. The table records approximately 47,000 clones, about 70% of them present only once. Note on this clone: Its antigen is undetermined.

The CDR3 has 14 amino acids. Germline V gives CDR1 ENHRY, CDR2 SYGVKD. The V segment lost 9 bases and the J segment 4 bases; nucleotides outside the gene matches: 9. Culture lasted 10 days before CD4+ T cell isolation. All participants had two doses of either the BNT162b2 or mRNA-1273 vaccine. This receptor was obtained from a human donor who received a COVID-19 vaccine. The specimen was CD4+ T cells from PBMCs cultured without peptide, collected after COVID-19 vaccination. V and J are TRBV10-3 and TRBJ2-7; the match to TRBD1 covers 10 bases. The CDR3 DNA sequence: TGTGCCATGATCGGACCGGGACAGGGGTACGAGCAGTACTTC. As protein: CAMIGPGQGYEQYF.